This is a list of T cell receptor beta chains from one sample in a study of regulatory T cells in long-lasting Graves disease. TCRdb called the multiplex PCR reads again in MiXCR, with one record for every CDR3 protein. The sample shows more than 300,000 distinct CDR3 sequences, roughly 20% of them seen only once. Sequenced here: peripheral blood mononuclear cells (PBMCs), sampled when the disease was refractory, from a patient treated with antithyroid drugs. The receptors were sampled from a woman between 35 and 50 years old with Graves disease. The CDR3 runs from the conserved cysteine through the conserved F or W. A D gene is named only where the DNA matches it firmly. Rows may omit the clone size; those that give it use once, few, many or a size class.

V,J,size,D,DNA,CDR3
TRBV7-2,TRBJ2-5,many,.,TGTGCCAGCAGACCGGGGGACGCGAGGGGAGAGACCCAGTACTTC,CASRPGDARGETQYF
TRBV9,TRBJ2-7,.,TRBD2,TGTGCCAGCAGCGTAGGTGGACTAGGGTACGAGCAGTACTTC,CASSVGGLGYEQYF
TRBV5-6,TRBJ2-4,.,.,TGTGCCAGCAGCTTGGCCGGCCACTTTTTGGGACTAGCCAAAAACATTCAGTACTTC,CASSLAGHFLGLAKNIQYF
TRBV2,TRBJ2-1,.,.,TGTGCCAGCAGTGATGGCGCGGGCAGCAATGAGCAGTTCTTC,CASSDGAGSNEQFF
TRBV5-1,TRBJ2-7,few,TRBD2,TGCGCCAGCAGCTGGACTAGCGGGAGATCCTACGAGCAGTACTTC,CASSWTSGRSYEQYF
TRBV27,TRBJ1-2,many,.,TGTGCCAGCAGTTCTCAGATAGGGGCTGAGAGCTATGGCTACACCTTC,CASSSQIGAESYGYTF
TRBV6-1,TRBJ2-7,.,.,TGTGCCAGCAGTGAATTTGGCGACGAGCAGTACTTC,CASSEFGDEQYF
TRBV28,TRBJ2-7,many,.,TGTGCCAGCAGTTTCAAATCACATGGCGTGGAGCAGTACTTC,CASSFKSHGVEQYF
TRBV27,TRBJ2-6,many,.,TGTGCCAGTCGCTCGGCTGGGGCCAACGTCCTGACTTTC,CASRSAGANVLTF
TRBV28,TRBJ2-7,many,TRBD1,TGTGCCAGCACCGAGGGGGCAGCTAGCTCCTACGAGCAGTACTTC,CASTEGAASSYEQYF